The sequence of this TCR beta chain was determined in a study of T cell repertoires in ileal Crohn's disease. Whole-study context: About half received postoperative treatment, some 11 with thiopurines and about 20 anti-TNF.

Deletions cut 5 bases from V and 1 base from J, with 9 bases between. This CDR3 region has 14 residues. Germline V lookup: CDR1 MGHDK, CDR2 SYGVNS. Sequencing used immunoSEQ multiplex PCR; TCRdb keeps in-frame clones, though not all of them. The data hold around 9,000 clones, with roughly 79% observed a single time. The sequenced sample consisted of ileal tissue. The receptor was isolated from an adult with Crohn's disease. The J gene is TRBJ1-5, the V gene TRBV25-1, with D possibly being TRBD1 (5 bases). CDR3 in DNA: TGTGCCAGCAGTCCTCAGGGCAGCAATCAGCCCCAGCATTTT. Amino acids: CASSPQGSNQPQHF.